This T cell receptor beta chain stems from a study of breast tumors, draining lymph nodes, adjacent tissues. Many counts were recorded for this clonotype. The CDR3 is made up of 17 amino acids. Trimming removed 2 bases from V and 0 bases from J, with 15 bases in between. In germline, CDR1 is LGHNA, CDR2 YSLEER. The lymph nodes were axillary draining lymph nodes from breast cancer patients. TCRdb redid the calling of the multiplex PCR reads with MiXCR, one entry per CDR3 protein. The table lists some 170,000 distinct CDR3 sequences, 30% to 40% of them singletons. The TCR was taken from a female donor with breast cancer. Some clones in this sample may be carry-over from other donors' samples. The chain recombines TRBV4-3 with TRBJ2-3, with D perhaps TRBD1 or TRBD2 (5 bases each). Material for sequencing was axillary lymph node tissue. In DNA, the CDR3 is TGCGCCAGCAGCCAACAAACAGGTGGGGGTAGCACAGATACGCAGTATTTT. This sequence encodes CASSQQTGGGSTDTQYF.